These 30 T cell receptor beta chains share one sample of origin, sequenced in a study. From the RT-PCR reads, TCRdb called clonotypes with MiXCR, one entry per CDR3 protein. The sample holds about 700,000 distinct CDR3 sequences, approximately 14% seen once. Material for sequencing was memory CD4+ T cells from blood. These receptors originate from a female donor in good health, serving as a healthy control.

V is TRBV12-3 or TRBV12-4 and J is TRBJ1-3, with unresolved D. The CDR3 has 13 residues. V was clipped by 8 bases and J by 2 bases, with 10 bases between them. The CDR3 here is CASRLGPGNTIYF. The CDR3 region has the DNA TGTGCCAGCCGACTTGGGCCTGGAAACACCATATATTTT.

The table lists this clonotype with a few counts. CDR3 nucleotide sequence: TGCAGTGCTAGTTTCCGGGGCCCTTACGAGCAGTACTTC. Encoded protein: CSASFRGPYEQYF. V and J are TRBV20-1 and TRBJ2-7; D could derive from TRBD1 or TRBD2 (5 bases each). The CDR3 totals 13 residues. Deletions cut 3 bases from V and 4 bases from J, with 13 bases between. The germline gives CDR1 DFQATT, CDR2 SNEGSKA (reference sequence).

This clonotype was counted only a few times. The rearrangement joins TRBV7-8 to TRBJ1-5; D call uncertain. Trimming took off 7 bases at V and 7 bases at J, with 14 bases between the two ends. Germline lookup yields CDR1 SGHVS and CDR2 FQNEAQ. The CDR3 contains 13 residues. CDR3 sequence: CASMEDLGQPQHF. CDR3 nucleotide sequence: TGTGCCAGCATGGAGGACCTCGGGCAGCCCCAGCATTTT.

The rearrangement links TRBV20-1 to TRBJ2-1; perhaps TRBD2 as D (5 bases). Germline loops: CDR1 DFQATT, CDR2 SNEGSKA (reference sequence). This CDR3 is 14 amino acids long. Deletions cut 1 base from V and 10 bases from J, with 17 bases between. The CDR3 spells CSARVFGPSGEQFF. In DNA, the CDR3 is TGCAGTGCTAGAGTGTTCGGCCCCAGCGGAGAGCAGTTCTTC.

The genes are TRBV3-1 and TRBJ2-3; unclear D gene. V lost 0 bases to trimming and J lost 6 bases, with 10 bases between them. Per the germline V gene, CDR1 is LGHDT and CDR2 is YNNKEL (reference sequence). The CDR3 consists of 14 residues. The CDR3, as DNA: TGTGCCAGCAGCCAAGATTCGGGCTACGATACGCAGTATTTT. Translation gives CASSQDSGYDTQYF.

V is TRBV20-1 and J is TRBJ2-5, with D tentatively TRBD1 (5 bases). Between the trimmed V and J ends, which lost 5 bases and 2 bases, there was a span of 9 bases. CDR3 size: 12 residues. Germline CDR1 DFQATT, CDR2 SNEGSKA (reference sequence). The CDR3 nucleotides are TGCAGTGCTCGATCAGGGCAAGAGACCCAGTACTTC. Its protein is CSARSGQETQYF.

This clonotype was counted between two and nine times. The chain is built from TRBV6-2 or TRBV6-3 and TRBJ2-6; TRBD2 matches 8 bases. CDR3 length: 17 residues. Trimming cost V 2 bases and J 4 bases; bases outside gene matches: 7. The germline gives CDR1 MNHEY, CDR2 SVGEGT. CDR3 coding DNA: TGTGCCAGCAGTTACGGGACTAGATCTTCCGGGGCCAACGTCCTGACTTTC. It codes for CASSYGTRSSGANVLTF.

V gene TRBV24-1 combines with J gene TRBJ1-6; the D is unclear. V lost 6 bases and J lost 0, with 5 bases in between. Germline V gene data show CDR1 as KGHDR and CDR2 as SFDVKD. CDR3 size: 14 residues. CDR3 residues: CATSQGSYNSPLHF. CDR3 nucleotides: TGTGCCACCAGTCAAGGCTCCTATAATTCACCCCTCCACTTT.

This clonotype was counted many times. The chain couples TRBV20-1 to TRBJ2-3, with 10 positions matching TRBD2. Unmatched junction bases numbered 7, after V lost 3 bases and J lost 4 bases. CDR3 length: 15 residues. The germline gives CDR1 DFQATT, CDR2 SNEGSKA (reference sequence). CDR3 protein: CSARLLAGVADTQYF. Here the CDR3 DNA reads TGCAGTGCTAGGCTTCTAGCGGGAGTGGCAGATACGCAGTATTTT.

This clonotype was observed a handful of times. The chain has TRBV6-1 and TRBJ1-2, with TRBD1 as a possible D gene (5 bases). The V and J ends lost 5 bases and 5 bases respectively, with 12 bases between them. This CDR3 is built from 13 residues. CDR1 is MNHNS, CDR2 SASEGT, per germline. This CDR3 is CASSIQADYGYTF. As DNA, the CDR3 is TGTGCCAGCAGTATACAGGCAGATTATGGCTACACCTTC.

This clonotype was found a few times. The genes are TRBV12-3 or TRBV12-4 and TRBJ1-2, with a tentative D call TRBD1 (6 bases). With 1 base removed from V and 0 bases from J, the gap between germline ends came to 21 bases. This CDR3 spans 19 amino acids. CDR3 amino acids: CASSLVIVAGDRANYGYTF. As DNA, the CDR3 is TGTGCCAGCAGTTTAGTCATCGTGGCAGGGGATCGAGCTAACTATGGCTACACCTTC.

This clonotype was detected only a few times. The chain combines TRBV6-5 with TRBJ1-5; D is uncertain. Germline lookup yields CDR1 MNHEY and CDR2 SVGAGI. Trimming left V 0 bases short and J 3 bases short, with 9 bases between. The CDR3 runs to 15 residues. The DNA for the CDR3 is TGTGCCAGCAGTTACTCGAGTCAGACCAATCAGCCCCAGCATTTT. Its translation: CASSYSSQTNQPQHF.

The chain employs TRBV11-2 and TRBJ2-3; D remains ambiguous. The CDR3 consists of 13 residues. The germline V and J ends were trimmed by 1 base and 9 bases, with 11 bases remaining between them. The germline CDR1 and CDR2 sequences are SGHAT and FQNNGV. CDR3 nucleotides: TGTGCCAGCAGCTTAGGGCACAGCCAGACGCAGTATTTT. This gives the protein CASSLGHSQTQYF. Using reference TRBV11-2 and TRBJ2-3 for the parts outside the CDR3, the full variable domain is EAGVAQSPRYKIIEKRQSVAFWCNPISGHATLYWYQQILGQGPKLLIQFQNNGVVDDSQLPKDRFSAERLKGVDSTLKIQPAKLEDSAVYLCASSLGHSQTQYFGPGTRLTVL.

This clonotype was observed at least ten times. The J gene is TRBJ1-1, the V gene TRBV4-1; D remains unclear. V lost 4 bases, J lost 1 base, and 13 bases lay in between. The germline V gene has CDR1 MGHRA and CDR2 YSYEKL. The CDR3 contains 15 residues. The CDR3 loop is CASSRSGGSNTEAFF. The CDR3 DNA reads TGCGCCAGCAGCCGGAGTGGTGGGTCGAACACTGAAGCTTTCTTT.

The chain has TRBV6-2 or TRBV6-3 and TRBJ1-1; D is unclear. Trimming pared 6 bases from V and 7 bases from J, leaving 12 bases between. The CDR3 sequence is 12 residues long. Germline V gene lookup returns CDR1 MNHEY and CDR2 SVGEGT. CDR3 DNA: TGTGCCAGCAGCCACTCGCGGTATGAAGCTTTCTTT. This codes for CASSHSRYEAFF.

This clonotype was detected a few times. The CDR3 sequence is CASSKQGAQGGYTF. CDR3 nucleotides: TGTGCCAGCAGTAAACAGGGGGCCCAGGGTGGCTACACCTTC. The chain carries TRBV28 and TRBJ1-2, with 9 bases aligning to TRBD1. V dropped 5 bases and J dropped 7; count of bases not matched to a gene: 8. Per germline, CDR1 MDHEN and CDR2 SYDVKM. This CDR3 is built from 14 residues.

This clonotype has more than one count but fewer than ten. This chain links TRBV10-3 with TRBJ2-1; D possibly corresponds to TRBD2 (5 bases). The germline V gene has CDR1 ENHRY and CDR2 SYGVKD. The V end was cut by 2 bases, the J end by 3 bases, with 11 bases between. The CDR3 runs to 15 residues. The CDR3 DNA reads TGTGCCATCAGTGAGGGCGGAGGCGACTACAATGAGCAGTTCTTC. Translating it yields CAISEGGGDYNEQFF.

The chain links TRBV5-1 to TRBJ2-3, with D possibly matching TRBD1 (6 bases). The CDR3 has 14 amino acids. The germline V gene has CDR1 SGHRS and CDR2 YFSETQ. The V end was cut by 6 bases, the J end by 0 bases, with 11 bases between. The CDR3 DNA sequence: TGCGCCAGCAAGAGAGGGGGAAGCACAGATACGCAGTATTTT. It encodes CASKRGGSTDTQYF.

This clonotype was observed many times. The rearrangement uses TRBV6-5 and TRBJ2-1; D ambiguous. Between the trimmed V and J ends, which lost 6 bases and 8 bases, there was a span of 11 bases. CDR3 length: 12 residues. Germline V gene sequence: CDR1 MNHEY, CDR2 SVGAGI. The CDR3 sequence: CASRRSRYEQFF. The CDR3 bases are TGTGCCAGCAGACGCTCTAGATATGAGCAGTTCTTC.

This clonotype was seen many times. The J gene is TRBJ2-7, the V gene TRBV29-1, with 8 bases identical to TRBD1. The germline gives CDR1 SQVTM, CDR2 ANQGSEA. The CDR3 extends over 14 amino acids. V dropped 5 bases and J dropped 0; count of bases not matched to a gene: 6. In DNA form, the CDR3 reads TGCAGCGTTACGACCGGGACAGGCTCCTACGAGCAGTACTTC. Translating gives CSVTTGTGSYEQYF.

V usage is TRBV10-3 and J usage is TRBJ2-6; D gene uncertain. The germline V and J ends were trimmed by 4 bases and 0 bases, with 10 bases remaining between them. The CDR3 is 16 residues long. Germline V lookup: CDR1 ENHRY, CDR2 SYGVKD. CDR3 nucleotide sequence: TGTGCCATCAGTGCAAGAACGGACTCTGGGGCCAACGTCCTGACTTTC. Its translation is CAISARTDSGANVLTF.

The chain employs TRBV28 and TRBJ2-2, with D unclear. The CDR3 sequence is 13 residues long. The germline V gene has CDR1 MDHEN and CDR2 SYDVKM. V lost 5 bases, J lost 5 bases, and 9 bases lay in between. CDR3 DNA sequence: TGTGCCAGCAGTACACCGACGACCGGGGAGCTGTTTTTT. Translated: CASSTPTTGELFF.

In this sample, this clonotype turned up a few times. CDR3 sequence reads: CASSEGFGGRPYEQYF. CDR3 nucleotide sequence: TGTGCCAGCAGTGAAGGTTTCGGGGGGAGACCCTACGAGCAGTACTTC. The chain combines TRBV6-1 with TRBJ2-7; 7 bases are a match to TRBD2. CDR1 is MNHNS and CDR2 is SASEGT in the germline V gene. The length of the CDR3 is 16 residues. The trim removed 1 base at V and 2 bases at J, leaving 8 bases unmatched.

This clonotype occurred many times. The chain combines TRBV5-1 with TRBJ1-2; D not certain. Germline V gene lookup returns CDR1 SGHRS and CDR2 YFSETQ. CDR3 length: 11 amino acids. V was pared by 9 bases and J by 6 bases, with 12 bases between. The CDR3 nucleotides read TGCGCCACCCCGGAGGGCGATGGCTACACCTTC. Its protein is CATPEGDGYTF.

The chain combines TRBV5-6 with TRBJ2-3; D uncertain. V was trimmed by 7 bases and J by 0 bases, leaving 9 bases between them. Germline-derived CDR1 and CDR2 are SGHDT and YYEEEE. CDR3 size: 13 residues. CDR3 amino acids: CASGRPSTDTQYF. The CDR3 DNA is TGTGCCAGCGGCCGGCCTAGCACAGATACGCAGTATTTT.

This clonotype has only a few counts. V and J are TRBV20-1 and TRBJ1-2, with 7 bases matching TRBD1. This CDR3 spans 13 amino acids. Per the germline V gene, CDR1 is DFQATT and CDR2 is SNEGSKA (reference sequence). The CDR3 is CSGAARGGSGYTF. The CDR3 coding sequence is TGCAGCGGGGCGGCCAGGGGGGGTTCGGGCTACACCTTC.

The V gene is TRBV5-1, the J gene TRBJ2-7; D might be TRBD1 (6 bases). The CDR3 runs 14 residues. V dropped 4 bases and J dropped 7 bases, with 18 bases sitting between them. The V gene's germline CDR1 is SGHRS and CDR2 YFSETQ. The CDR3 coding sequence is TGCGCCAGCAGCCCGCGAGAACAGGGCTATGAGCAGTACTTC. Amino acid sequence: CASSPREQGYEQYF.

Turning to this clonotype: The junction differs from germline at one of its ends, possibly a read error. This rearrangement joins TRBV7-2 to TRBJ1-4; maybe TRBD1 (5 bases). Germline V gene sequence: CDR1 SGHTA, CDR2 FQGNSA. The CDR3 is 15 amino acids. The CDR3 DNA is TGTGCCAGCAGCGTAGCGGGGGGAAACGGGGAAAAACTGTTTTTT. Translated: CASSVAGGNGEKLFF.

The V call is TRBV20-1, the J call TRBJ1-5, with D uncertain. V lost 3 bases, J lost 4 bases, and 13 bases lay in between. The CDR3 sequence is 14 residues long. In germline, CDR1 is DFQATT, CDR2 SNEGSKA (reference sequence). The CDR3: CSARSRIGNQPQHF. The CDR3, as DNA: TGCAGTGCTAGGTCCCGGATAGGAAATCAGCCCCAGCATTTT.

Ten or more counts support this clonotype. The V and J genes are TRBV6-2 or TRBV6-3 and TRBJ1-6; 7 bases map to TRBD1. J lost 7 bases, V lost 4 bases, and 4 bases had no gene match. This CDR3 has 14 amino acids. The germline gives CDR1 MNHEY, CDR2 SVGEGT. CDR3: CASSSGTVNSPLHF. The DNA for the CDR3 is TGTGCCAGCAGTTCCGGGACAGTCAATTCACCCCTCCACTTT.